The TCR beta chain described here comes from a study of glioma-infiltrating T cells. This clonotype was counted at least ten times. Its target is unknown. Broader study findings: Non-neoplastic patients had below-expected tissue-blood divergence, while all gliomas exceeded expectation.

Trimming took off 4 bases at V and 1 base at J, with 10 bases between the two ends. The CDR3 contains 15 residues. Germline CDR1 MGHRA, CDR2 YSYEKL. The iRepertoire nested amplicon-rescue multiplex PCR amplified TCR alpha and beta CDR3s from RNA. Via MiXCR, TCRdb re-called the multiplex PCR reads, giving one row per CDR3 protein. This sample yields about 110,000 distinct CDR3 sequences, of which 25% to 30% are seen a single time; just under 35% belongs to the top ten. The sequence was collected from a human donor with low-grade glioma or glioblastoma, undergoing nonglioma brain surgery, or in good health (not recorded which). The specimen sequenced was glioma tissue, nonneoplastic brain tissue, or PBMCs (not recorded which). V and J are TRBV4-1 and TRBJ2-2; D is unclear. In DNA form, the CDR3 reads TGCGCCAGCAGCCGTCCTCGGATGAACACCGGGGAGCTGTTTTTT. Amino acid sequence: CASSRPRMNTGELFF.